The source of this T cell receptor beta chain is a study of blood T cell repertoires in COVID-19. Across the whole study: There were acute and convalescent COVID-19 samples, and they came from the United States, Italy and Spain. T cells, B-cell-depleted T cells, or PBMCs supplied cDNA or gDNA.

In the original analysis: Reference gene primer amplification gave estimated nucleated cell counts. The repertoire was sequenced with immunoSEQ multiplex PCR; TCRdb's copy has only in-frame clones and lacks some. V and J calls and clone size follow that table, whereas D and trimming were derived from the DNA. The table lists under 350,000 clones, approximately 90% of them singletons. V was pared by 1 base and J by 6 bases, with 16 bases between. The germline CDR1 and CDR2 sequences are SNHLY and FYNNEI. The CDR3 loop spans 15 amino acids. This clone was picked up one time. A Seattle source enrolled patients during active infection and followed them longitudinally.

The chain recombines TRBV2 with TRBJ2-7, with TRBD2 as a possible D gene (5 bases). The receptor's source is a woman younger than 45 with COVID-19, enrolled during active disease. Input material: peripheral blood. The CDR3 DNA sequence: TGTGCCAGCAGTGAAGAAAAGGGTCGAGGACTCGAGCAGTACTTC. Translating gives CASSEEKGRGLEQYF. The full variable domain, its missing parts supplied by reference TRBV2 and TRBJ2-7, is EPEVTQTPSHQVTQMGQEVILRCVPISNHLYFYWYRQILGQKVEFLVSFYNNEISEKSEIFDDQFSVERPDGSNFTLKIRSTKLEDSAMYFCASSEEKGRGLEQYFGPGTRLTVT.